The rows below give T cell receptor beta chains drawn from one sample of a study of shared clonotypes between healthy human individuals. Here immunoSEQ multiplex PCR was the method, and the copy in TCRdb shows in-frame clones only, minus some. In the table there are around 990,000 clones, roughly 80% of which are singletons. Sequencing was performed on memory CD4+ T cells from PBMCs. The receptors shown here come from a man younger than 35 in good health. Some clones in this sample may be carry-over from other donors' samples. Both conserved end residues are part of each CDR3. Fields, in order: V gene, CDR3 length, clone size, D gene, J gene, CDR3 DNA, CDR3 protein. A D gene is named only where the DNA matches it firmly. The size entry is marked missing in some rows and otherwise reads once, few, many or a size class.

v_call: TRBV18; cdr3_length: 16; clone_size: few; d_call: .; j_call: TRBJ1-5; cdr3_nt: TGTGCCAGCTCACCAGTTTATGACAATAGCAATCAGCCCCAGCATTTT; cdr3_aa: CASSPVYDNSNQPQHF
v_call: TRBV28; cdr3_length: 15; clone_size: .; d_call: .; j_call: TRBJ2-7; cdr3_nt: TGTGCCAGCAGACCTGGCGGGACCGGATCCTACGAGCAGTACTTC; cdr3_aa: CASRPGGTGSYEQYF
v_call: TRBV4-1; cdr3_length: 14; clone_size: .; d_call: .; j_call: TRBJ2-1; cdr3_nt: TGCGCCAGCAGCCAAGTTAGGAAGAACGATGAGCAGTTCTTC; cdr3_aa: CASSQVRKNDEQFF
v_call: TRBV20-1; cdr3_length: 11; clone_size: .; d_call: .; j_call: TRBJ2-7; cdr3_nt: TGCAGTGCTAGTTCTACGGGTGAGCAGTACTTC; cdr3_aa: CSASSTGEQYF
v_call: TRBV4-2; cdr3_length: 16; clone_size: .; d_call: .; j_call: TRBJ2-1; cdr3_nt: TGTGCCAGCAGCCAAGATATGGGGTCTCCCCCTCTCGAGCAGTTCTTC; cdr3_aa: CASSQDMGSPPLEQFF
v_call: TRBV5-5; cdr3_length: 12; clone_size: .; d_call: .; j_call: TRBJ1-5; cdr3_nt: TGTGCCAGCAGCTTGTGGGATCAGCCCCAGCATTTT; cdr3_aa: CASSLWDQPQHF
v_call: TRBV7-9; cdr3_length: 13; clone_size: .; d_call: .; j_call: TRBJ1-2; cdr3_nt: TGTGCCAGCAGCATTAACCTCAGGGATGGCTACACCTTC; cdr3_aa: CASSINLRDGYTF
v_call: TRBV7-9; cdr3_length: 14; clone_size: .; d_call: .; j_call: TRBJ1-1; cdr3_nt: TGTGCCAGCAGCTTAGGGGGCTCAAACACTGAAGCTTTCTTT; cdr3_aa: CASSLGGSNTEAFF
v_call: TRBV5-6; cdr3_length: 13; clone_size: .; d_call: .; j_call: TRBJ2-1; cdr3_nt: TGTGCCAGCAGCTCGCGGGATTCTAATGAGCAGTTCTTC; cdr3_aa: CASSSRDSNEQFF
v_call: TRBV5-1; cdr3_length: 15; clone_size: .; d_call: TRBD1; j_call: TRBJ1-1; cdr3_nt: TGCGCCAGCAGCCCTGGACAGGGCATGAACACTGAAGCTTTCTTT; cdr3_aa: CASSPGQGMNTEAFF
v_call: TRBV6-1; cdr3_length: 13; clone_size: .; d_call: .; j_call: TRBJ1-6; cdr3_nt: TGTGCCAGCAGAGTAGGGGTCGGCTCACCCCTCCACTTT; cdr3_aa: CASRVGVGSPLHF
v_call: TRBV7-9; cdr3_length: 16; clone_size: .; d_call: TRBD1; j_call: TRBJ2-5; cdr3_nt: TGTGCCAGCAGCTTCCCAACAGGGGAGTCGGTTGGGACCCAGTACTTC; cdr3_aa: CASSFPTGESVGTQYF
v_call: TRBV4-2; cdr3_length: 17; clone_size: .; d_call: .; j_call: TRBJ1-2; cdr3_nt: TGTGCCAGCAGCCAAGAAGAGTGGCAGGTGGAATTGGGGGGCTACACCTTC; cdr3_aa: CASSQEEWQVELGGYTF
v_call: TRBV7-3; cdr3_length: 14; clone_size: .; d_call: .; j_call: TRBJ2-1; cdr3_nt: TGTGCCAGCAGCCTTGAGAGCACCTACAATGAGCAGTTCTTC; cdr3_aa: CASSLESTYNEQFF
v_call: TRBV20-1; cdr3_length: 11; clone_size: .; d_call: .; j_call: TRBJ1-2; cdr3_nt: TGCATCCCGGCGTCTAACTATGGCTACACCTTC; cdr3_aa: CIPASNYGYTF
v_call: TRBV5-1; cdr3_length: 15; clone_size: .; d_call: .; j_call: TRBJ1-5; cdr3_nt: TGCGCCAGCAGCTTGGGGGACGCCGGCAATCAGCCCCAGCATTTT; cdr3_aa: CASSLGDAGNQPQHF
v_call: TRBV25-1; cdr3_length: 17; clone_size: .; d_call: TRBD2; j_call: TRBJ2-2; cdr3_nt: TGTGCCAGCAGTGAATTTGGAAGCGGGAGGGCGGCCGGGGAGCTGTTTTTT; cdr3_aa: CASSEFGSGRAAGELFF
v_call: TRBV28; cdr3_length: 24; clone_size: .; d_call: TRBD2; j_call: TRBJ2-1; cdr3_nt: TGTGCCAGCGCCCTCACCCGGCCAGGGGCGAATCCGGGACTAGCGGGAGCGATGGGAAATGAGCAGTTCTTC; cdr3_aa: CASALTRPGANPGLAGAMGNEQFF
v_call: TRBV7-3; cdr3_length: 19; clone_size: .; d_call: TRBD2; j_call: TRBJ2-1; cdr3_nt: TGTGCCAGCAGCCAAAGTGGCGGGAGACCCGTAGCAACCTACAATGAGCAGTTCTTC; cdr3_aa: CASSQSGGRPVATYNEQFF
v_call: TRBV4-1; cdr3_length: 16; clone_size: .; d_call: .; j_call: TRBJ2-7; cdr3_nt: TGCGCCAGCAGCCGAGGGCTATCAGGGCTTAGCTACGAGCAGTACTTC; cdr3_aa: CASSRGLSGLSYEQYF
v_call: TRBV4-3; cdr3_length: 16; clone_size: once; d_call: .; j_call: TRBJ2-7; cdr3_nt: TGCGCCAGCAGCCAAGGTGGTTCGGCCAGCCCTTACGAGCAGTACTTC; cdr3_aa: CASSQGGSASPYEQYF
v_call: TRBV7-2; cdr3_length: 15; clone_size: few; d_call: TRBD2; j_call: TRBJ2-7; cdr3_nt: TGTGCCAGCAGCTTAGAGACTAGCGCAAAAGTGGAGCAGTACTTC; cdr3_aa: CASSLETSAKVEQYF
v_call: TRBV5-6; cdr3_length: 17; clone_size: .; d_call: TRBD2; j_call: TRBJ2-3; cdr3_nt: TGTGCCAGCAGCTTGTGGACTAGCGGGAGTTTCACAGATACGCAGTATTTT; cdr3_aa: CASSLWTSGSFTDTQYF
v_call: TRBV19; cdr3_length: 14; clone_size: .; d_call: .; j_call: TRBJ1-1; cdr3_nt: TGTGCCAGTACCCAATCAACCCTTAACACTGAAGCTTTCTTT; cdr3_aa: CASTQSTLNTEAFF
v_call: TRBV5-1; cdr3_length: 15; clone_size: .; d_call: .; j_call: TRBJ2-7; cdr3_nt: TGCGCCAGCAGCTTGGATGCGCGTGGTTACAACGAGCAGTACTTC; cdr3_aa: CASSLDARGYNEQYF
v_call: TRBV4-2; cdr3_length: 14; clone_size: .; d_call: TRBD1; j_call: TRBJ2-3; cdr3_nt: TGTGCCAGCAGCCGCGACAGGGGCACAGATACGCAGTATTTT; cdr3_aa: CASSRDRGTDTQYF
v_call: TRBV5-4; cdr3_length: 16; clone_size: .; d_call: .; j_call: TRBJ1-1; cdr3_nt: TGTGCCAGCAGCCCCGCGGGGTCAAGGGGGGGCACTGAAGCTTTCTTT; cdr3_aa: CASSPAGSRGGTEAFF
v_call: TRBV27; cdr3_length: 14; clone_size: .; d_call: .; j_call: TRBJ2-3; cdr3_nt: TGTGCCAGCAGTGGGGCAGGGCTCACAGATACGCAGTATTTT; cdr3_aa: CASSGAGLTDTQYF
v_call: TRBV25-1; cdr3_length: 16; clone_size: .; d_call: .; j_call: TRBJ2-1; cdr3_nt: TGTGCCAGCAGTGACCTTAGCGGAAACCGCTACAATGAGCAGTTCTTC; cdr3_aa: CASSDLSGNRYNEQFF
v_call: TRBV19; cdr3_length: 13; clone_size: .; d_call: .; j_call: TRBJ1-5; cdr3_nt: TGTGCCAGTAGTCGAGGGTTAAATCAGCCCCAGCATTTT; cdr3_aa: CASSRGLNQPQHF
v_call: TRBV2; cdr3_length: 14; clone_size: once; d_call: .; j_call: TRBJ1-5; cdr3_nt: TGTGCCAGCAGTGCGGGGGAGTGGGGGCAGCCCCAGCATTTT; cdr3_aa: CASSAGEWGQPQHF
v_call: TRBV7-2; cdr3_length: 13; clone_size: .; d_call: .; j_call: TRBJ2-2; cdr3_nt: TGTGCCAGCAGCCTCATGGGGGCCGGGGAGCTGTTTTTT; cdr3_aa: CASSLMGAGELFF
v_call: TRBV5-1; cdr3_length: 17; clone_size: .; d_call: TRBD2; j_call: TRBJ2-1; cdr3_nt: TGCGCCAGCAGCTTGGCTCCCACAGCGGGACGGTACAATGAGCAGTTCTTC; cdr3_aa: CASSLAPTAGRYNEQFF
v_call: TRBV27; cdr3_length: 14; clone_size: .; d_call: TRBD1; j_call: TRBJ1-2; cdr3_nt: TGTGCCAGCAGTCGACAGGGTCTCAACGATGGCTACACCTTC; cdr3_aa: CASSRQGLNDGYTF
v_call: TRBV18; cdr3_length: 18; clone_size: .; d_call: .; j_call: TRBJ2-3; cdr3_nt: TGTGCCAGCTCAAGCGGACCTCTAGCAAACGGGGGCACAGATACGCAGTATTTT; cdr3_aa: CASSSGPLANGGTDTQYF
v_call: TRBV7-9; cdr3_length: 13; clone_size: .; d_call: .; j_call: TRBJ1-5; cdr3_nt: TGTGCCAGCAGCTTAGGAGGGGCTCAGCCCCAGCATTTT; cdr3_aa: CASSLGGAQPQHF
v_call: TRBV6-1; cdr3_length: 13; clone_size: .; d_call: .; j_call: TRBJ1-1; cdr3_nt: TGTGCCAGCAGTGTACAGGGAGAGGCTGAAGCTTTCTTT; cdr3_aa: CASSVQGEAEAFF
v_call: TRBV7-8; cdr3_length: 16; clone_size: once; d_call: TRBD1; j_call: TRBJ2-2; cdr3_nt: TGTGCCAGCAGCTTAGGGTGGGGACAGTACACCGGGGAGCTGTTTTTT; cdr3_aa: CASSLGWGQYTGELFF
v_call: TRBV5-5; cdr3_length: 15; clone_size: .; d_call: .; j_call: TRBJ1-3; cdr3_nt: TGTGCCAGCGCCATCCAGGGCCATTCTGGAAACACCATATATTTT; cdr3_aa: CASAIQGHSGNTIYF
v_call: TRBV7-3; cdr3_length: 15; clone_size: few; d_call: TRBD1; j_call: TRBJ1-4; cdr3_nt: TGTGCCAGCAGCCGTACAGGGGGAGAGAATGAAAAACTGTTTTTT; cdr3_aa: CASSRTGGENEKLFF
v_call: TRBV15; cdr3_length: 15; clone_size: .; d_call: .; j_call: TRBJ1-5; cdr3_nt: TGTGCCACCAGCAGAGAAGGACTTAGCAATCAGCCCCAGCATTTT; cdr3_aa: CATSREGLSNQPQHF
v_call: TRBV19; cdr3_length: 15; clone_size: few; d_call: .; j_call: TRBJ2-1; cdr3_nt: TGTGCCAGTAGGGCCCGAGGGGGGGTTGCGCGGGAGCAGTTCTTC; cdr3_aa: CASRARGGVAREQFF
v_call: TRBV5-1; cdr3_length: 16; clone_size: .; d_call: TRBD1; j_call: TRBJ1-3; cdr3_nt: TGCGCCAGCAGCCCCCCGGGACAGGGTTTTGGAAACACCATATATTTT; cdr3_aa: CASSPPGQGFGNTIYF
v_call: TRBV6-5; cdr3_length: 15; clone_size: .; d_call: .; j_call: TRBJ1-4; cdr3_nt: TGTGCCAGCAGTTACTCGCCGGCCAAGCAGGAAAAACTGTTTTTT; cdr3_aa: CASSYSPAKQEKLFF
v_call: TRBV5-1; cdr3_length: 15; clone_size: .; d_call: .; j_call: TRBJ2-2; cdr3_nt: TGCGCCAGCAGAAGGGACAGAGGTGGGACCGGGGGGCTGTTTTTT; cdr3_aa: CASRRDRGGTGGLFF
v_call: TRBV5-1; cdr3_length: 13; clone_size: .; d_call: .; j_call: TRBJ2-4; cdr3_nt: TGCGCCAGCGCCCCAGGGGCCAAAAACATTCAGTACTTC; cdr3_aa: CASAPGAKNIQYF
v_call: TRBV6-5; cdr3_length: 14; clone_size: .; d_call: TRBD1; j_call: TRBJ2-1; cdr3_nt: TGTGCCAGCAGGACGGGACAGTCTTACAATGAGCAGTTCTTC; cdr3_aa: CASRTGQSYNEQFF
v_call: TRBV4-3; cdr3_length: 15; clone_size: .; d_call: .; j_call: TRBJ1-2; cdr3_nt: TGCGCCAGCAGCCAAGATTACAGCGGGAACTATGGCTACACCTTC; cdr3_aa: CASSQDYSGNYGYTF
v_call: TRBV5-1; cdr3_length: 17; clone_size: .; d_call: .; j_call: TRBJ2-5; cdr3_nt: TGCGCCAGCAGCCCCGTGACTTTGTGGGGGGAAGAAGAGACCCAGTACTTC; cdr3_aa: CASSPVTLWGEEETQYF
v_call: TRBV5-1; cdr3_length: 12; clone_size: .; d_call: .; j_call: TRBJ1-1; cdr3_nt: TGCGCCAGCAGCTTAGGTCAGACTGAAGCTTTCTTT; cdr3_aa: CASSLGQTEAFF
v_call: TRBV29-1; cdr3_length: 15; clone_size: .; d_call: .; j_call: TRBJ2-3; cdr3_nt: TGCAGCGTAGCCCTAGGTGGAACTAGCACAGATACGCAGTATTTT; cdr3_aa: CSVALGGTSTDTQYF
v_call: TRBV5-1; cdr3_length: 13; clone_size: .; d_call: TRBD1; j_call: TRBJ1-2; cdr3_nt: TGCGCCAGCAGCCAGGGGGCTGGCTATGGCTACACCTTC; cdr3_aa: CASSQGAGYGYTF
v_call: TRBV7-3; cdr3_length: 15; clone_size: .; d_call: TRBD2; j_call: TRBJ2-1; cdr3_nt: TGTGCCAGCAGCCCTGGACTAGCGGAGTACAATGAGCAGTTCTTC; cdr3_aa: CASSPGLAEYNEQFF
v_call: TRBV4-3; cdr3_length: 14; clone_size: .; d_call: .; j_call: TRBJ1-4; cdr3_nt: TGCGCCAGCAAGCGAACAGCCCCTAATGAAAAACTGTTTTTT; cdr3_aa: CASKRTAPNEKLFF